This T cell receptor beta chain is from a study of blood T cell repertoires in COVID-19. Study at large: Whether acute or convalescent, the COVID-19 samples came from the United States, Italy and Spain. T cells, B-cell-depleted T cells, or PBMCs supplied cDNA or gDNA.

The trim removed 5 bases at V and 4 bases at J, leaving 9 bases unmatched. CDR1 is LNHDA and CDR2 is SQIVND in the germline V gene (reference sequence). The CDR3 consists of 15 residues. Original analysis: Amplification of reference gene primers provided the estimated nucleated cell counts. Generated by immunoSEQ multiplex PCR, the TCRdb table keeps only in-frame clones and is missing some. For V, J and clone size, that table is used; D and trimming come from the DNA. The sample lists about 110,000 clones, 75% to 85% occurring once. This chain uses TRBV19 with TRBJ2-7; 9 nucleotides align to TRBD1. Material: peripheral blood. The sequence derives from a woman older than 75 with active or convalescent COVID-19. CDR3 protein: CASSVRDRVIYEQYF. The CDR3 DNA reads TGTGCCAGTAGTGTCCGGGACAGGGTCATTTACGAGCAGTACTTC.